This T cell receptor beta chain was observed in a study of OX40 agonist ivuxolimab in advanced cancers. Study at large: In this cohort, patients received ivuxolimab, an agonistic anti-OX40 (CD134) antibody.

People who had autoimmune disease history or systemic immunosuppression were excluded. General study results and limits: The study found that CD8+ T cells averaged more expanded clones than CD4+. There was clonal expansion of CD4+ and CD8+ blood T cells by week 6 at 0.1 to 3.0 mg/kg.

The V and J ends lost 2 bases and 9 bases respectively, with 14 bases between them. The CDR3 has 14 residues. The germline V gene encodes CDR1 MGHRA and CDR2 YSYEKL. A remark on this clone: Antigen unknown.

TCRdb keeps only in-frame clones here, not all; method: immunoSEQ multiplex PCR. The sample shows tens of thousands of clones, approximately 87% of them seen only once. This specimen consisted of CD4+ or CD8+ T cells sorted from blood, obtained in a trial of the OX40 agonist ivuxolimab. The V gene is TRBV4-1, the J gene TRBJ1-3; no firm D call. This clonotype originated in an adult with an advanced solid tumor such as melanoma, head and neck, liver or kidney cancer. Here the CDR3 DNA reads TGCGCCAGCAGCCAAATTTCTAAAGAGCGCACCATATATTTT. Its protein is CASSQISKERTIYF.